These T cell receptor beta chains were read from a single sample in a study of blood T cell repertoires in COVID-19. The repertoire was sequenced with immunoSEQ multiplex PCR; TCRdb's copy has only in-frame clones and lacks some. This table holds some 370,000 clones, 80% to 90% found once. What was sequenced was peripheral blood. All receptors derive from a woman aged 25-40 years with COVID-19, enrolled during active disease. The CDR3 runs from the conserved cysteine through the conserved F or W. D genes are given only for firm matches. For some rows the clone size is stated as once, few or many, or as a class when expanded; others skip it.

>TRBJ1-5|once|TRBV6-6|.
CASSYDSQPQHF
TGTGCCAGCAGTTACGACAGTCAGCCCCAGCATTTT
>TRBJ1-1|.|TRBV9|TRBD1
CASSVNRDRTTEAFF
TGTGCCAGCAGCGTTAACCGGGACAGGACCACTGAAGCTTTCTTT
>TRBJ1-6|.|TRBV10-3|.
CASGENSPLHF
TGTGCCTCCGGAGAAAATTCACCCCTCCACTTT
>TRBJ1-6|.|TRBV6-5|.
CASSPGGISPLHF
TGTGCCAGCAGCCCCGGGGGGATCTCACCCCTCCACTTT
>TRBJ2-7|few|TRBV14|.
CASSQGQGGVSYEQYF
TGTGCCAGCAGCCAAGGTCAAGGAGGAGTCTCCTACGAGCAGTACTTC
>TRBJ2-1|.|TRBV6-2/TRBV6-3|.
CASSHLLGAARRNEQFF
TGTGCCAGCAGCCACTTACTCGGAGCGGCTCGCCGGAATGAGCAGTTCTTC
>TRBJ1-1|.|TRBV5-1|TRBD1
CASSLKGANTEAFF
TGCGCCAGCAGCTTAAAGGGGGCGAACACTGAAGCTTTCTTT
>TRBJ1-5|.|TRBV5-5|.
CASSLDPVRGGNQPQHF
TGTGCCAGCAGCTTGGATCCTGTCAGGGGCGGCAATCAGCCCCAGCATTTT
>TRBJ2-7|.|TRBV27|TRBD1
CASSLATGGFTYEQYF
TGTGCCAGCAGTTTAGCGACAGGGGGCTTCACCTACGAGCAGTACTTC
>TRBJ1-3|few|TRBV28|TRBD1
CASSLLGTAGNTIYF
TGTGCCAGCAGTTTGCTTGGGACAGCTGGAAACACCATATATTTT
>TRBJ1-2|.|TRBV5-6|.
CASSPTANYGYTF
TGTGCCAGCAGCCCGACAGCTAACTATGGCTACACCTTC
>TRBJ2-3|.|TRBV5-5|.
CASSLDLRADTQYF
TGTGCCAGCAGCTTGGACTTGCGTGCAGATACGCAGTATTTT
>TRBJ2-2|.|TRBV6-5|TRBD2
CASRLAGVGTGELFF
TGTGCCAGCAGGCTAGCGGGAGTTGGGACCGGGGAGCTGTTTTTT
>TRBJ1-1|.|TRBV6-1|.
CASSERAGVTEAFF
TGTGCCAGCAGTGAAAGGGCCGGGGTCACTGAAGCTTTCTTT
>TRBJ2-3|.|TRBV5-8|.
CASSLFNAAGGLLQYF
TGTGCCAGCAGCTTGTTTAACGCGGCAGGAGGACTCCTACAGTATTTT
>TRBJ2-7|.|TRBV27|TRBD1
CASSLVIGQGIHEQYF
TGTGCCAGCAGTTTGGTCATTGGACAGGGGATCCACGAGCAGTACTTC
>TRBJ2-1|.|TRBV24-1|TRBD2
CATQAGPDWFF
TGTGCCACCCAAGCGGGACCGGATTGGTTCTTC
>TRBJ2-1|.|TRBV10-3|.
CAISESPGSSYNEQFF
TGTGCCATCAGTGAGTCTCCAGGGTCGTCCTACAATGAGCAGTTCTTC
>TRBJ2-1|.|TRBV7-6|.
CASSLAPSSSYNEQFF
TGTGCCAGCAGCTTAGCGCCCTCGAGCTCCTACAATGAGCAGTTCTTC
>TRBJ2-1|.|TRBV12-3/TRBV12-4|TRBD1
CASRPGGHNEQFF
TGTGCCAGCAGGCCAGGGGGCCACAATGAGCAGTTCTTC
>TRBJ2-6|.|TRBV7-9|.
CASSSYSGANVLTF
TGTGCCAGCAGCTCCTATTCTGGGGCCAACGTCCTGACTTTC
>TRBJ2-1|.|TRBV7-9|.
CASSQSPGYEQFF
TGTGCCAGCAGCCAAAGCCCGGGGTATGAGCAGTTCTTC
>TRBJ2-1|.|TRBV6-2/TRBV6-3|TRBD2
CASSPIGPSGTWKFF
TGTGCCAGCAGCCCCATCGGCCCTAGCGGGACGTGGAAGTTCTTC
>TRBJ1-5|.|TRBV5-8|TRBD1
CASSTGTGVSNQPQHF
TGTGCCAGCAGCACTGGGACAGGGGTTAGCAATCAGCCCCAGCATTTT
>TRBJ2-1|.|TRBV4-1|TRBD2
CASSPTSGSYNEQFF
TGCGCCAGCAGCCCTACTAGCGGATCTTACAATGAGCAGTTCTTC
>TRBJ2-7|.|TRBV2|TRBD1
CASSQTGDEQYF
TGTGCCAGCAGTCAGACAGGGGACGAGCAGTACTTC
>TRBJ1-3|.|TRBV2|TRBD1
CASSWTGSGNTIYF
TGTGCCAGCAGCTGGACAGGGTCTGGAAACACCATATATTTT
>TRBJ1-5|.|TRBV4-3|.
CASSPELGLRGNQPQHF
TGCGCCAGCAGCCCCGAATTGGGACTTCGAGGCAATCAGCCCCAGCATTTT
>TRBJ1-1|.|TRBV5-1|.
CASSYRAGDTEAFF
TGCGCCAGCAGCTACAGGGCTGGTGACACTGAAGCTTTCTTT
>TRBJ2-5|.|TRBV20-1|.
CSASAAAQETQYF
TGCAGTGCTAGTGCTGCGGCTCAAGAGACCCAGTACTTC
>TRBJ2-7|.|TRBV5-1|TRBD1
CASSRTGTGIYEQYF
TGCGCCAGCAGCCGGACCGGGACAGGTATTTACGAGCAGTACTTC
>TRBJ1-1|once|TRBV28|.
CASSFPGGANTEAFF
TGTGCCAGCAGTTTCCCGGGGGGGGCGAACACTGAAGCTTTCTTT
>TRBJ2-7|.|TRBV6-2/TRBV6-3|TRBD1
CASSPQDRAYEQYF
TGTGCCAGCAGTCCCCAGGACAGGGCCTACGAGCAGTACTTC